This T cell receptor (beta chain) was sequenced during a study of glioma-infiltrating T cells. On this clonotype itself: The target antigen is unknown.

Findings and limits, study-wide: Non-neoplastic patients had below-expected tissue-blood divergence, while all gliomas exceeded expectation. CDR3 overlap between tissue and blood was very small.

Amplification of TCR alpha and beta CDR3 regions from RNA used iRepertoire nested multiplex PCR. For one-step reverse transcription and amplification, about 90-400 ng of tissue mRNA or PBMC total RNA was used. TCRdb used MiXCR to reprocess the multiplex PCR reads, holding one entry per CDR3 protein. The sample holds about 140,000 distinct CDR3 sequences, about 39% seen once. The receptor was isolated from a human donor with low-grade glioma or glioblastoma, undergoing nonglioma brain surgery, or in good health (not recorded which). Sequenced: glioma tissue, nonneoplastic brain tissue, or PBMCs (not recorded which).

The CDR3: CASSYTPDSSGSLARYNEQFF. In DNA, the CDR3 is TGTGCCAGCAGTTATACCCCGGATAGTAGCGGGAGTTTAGCCCGCTACAATGAGCAGTTCTTC. The chain has TRBV6-2 or TRBV6-3 and TRBJ2-1, with 9 bases aligning to TRBD2. CDR3 length: 21 amino acids. V trimming: 3 bases; J trimming: 3 bases; junction bases outside the gene matches: 21. Germline CDR1 MNHEY, CDR2 SVGEGT.